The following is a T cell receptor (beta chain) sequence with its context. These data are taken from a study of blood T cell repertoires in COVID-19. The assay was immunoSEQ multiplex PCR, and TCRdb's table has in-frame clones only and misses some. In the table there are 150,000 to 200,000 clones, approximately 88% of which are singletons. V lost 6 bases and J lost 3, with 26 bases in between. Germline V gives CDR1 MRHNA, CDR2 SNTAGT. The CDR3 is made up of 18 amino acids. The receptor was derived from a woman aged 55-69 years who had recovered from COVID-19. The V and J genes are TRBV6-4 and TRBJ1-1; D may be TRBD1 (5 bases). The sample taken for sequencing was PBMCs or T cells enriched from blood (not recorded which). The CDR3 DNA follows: TGTGCCAGCAGGCGCTTCACCCTGTGGGCAGAAGGGGACACTGAAGCTTTCTTT. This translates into CASRRFTLWAEGDTEAFF.